This T cell receptor beta chain comes out of a study of cytomegalovirus exposure and HLA in healthy donors. Study-level findings and limits: A later analysis linked around 15,000 TCR beta sequences to HLA alleles at 0.05 false discovery rate.

The CDR3 is made up of 16 amino acids. V shed 6 bases and J 2 bases; nucleotides not matched to a gene: 10. Germline V gives CDR1 WSHSY, CDR2 SAAADI. This clone was seen a single time. Its antigen remains unknown. With 60 Vbeta and 13 Jbeta primers, the PCR was carried out. The protocol was immunoSEQ multiplex PCR, while the TCRdb copy is restricted to in-frame clones and leaves out a portion. The sample has 75,000 to 85,000 clones, about three quarters seen once. The chain recombines TRBV10-2 with TRBJ1-1; TRBD1 matches 9 bases. Sequenced material: PBMCs. The receptor's source is a male donor in good health and CMV-seronegative. This CDR3 is CASRPGTGRGNTEAFF. The CDR3 DNA reads as TGCGCCAGCAGACCCGGGACAGGGCGGGGAAACACTGAAGCTTTCTTT.